Listed below are T cell receptor beta chains from one sample, sequenced in a study of cytomegalovirus exposure and HLA in healthy donors. Sequencing used immunoSEQ multiplex PCR; TCRdb keeps in-frame clones, though not all of them. Of 120,000 or so clones in the sample, roughly 77% were seen once. The sequenced material came from PBMCs. These receptors originate from a man aged 18 to 35 in good health and CMV-seronegative. Each CDR3 is given with its conserved first and last residue. The order of the fields is J gene, clone size, V gene, CDR3 length, D gene, CDR3 DNA, CDR3 protein. The D gene is left open where the match is weak. The size entry is marked missing in some rows and otherwise reads once, few, many or a size class.

>TRBJ1-2|NA|TRBV5-5|14|NA
TGTGCCAGCAGCTTCGGTGGGGGGAGCTATGGCTACACCTTC
CASSFGGGSYGYTF
>TRBJ2-2|NA|TRBV6-5|13|NA
TGTGCCAGCAGCCGGGTACCGTCCAGGGAGCTGTTTTTT
CASSRVPSRELFF
>TRBJ2-1|NA|TRBV25-1|15|TRBD1
TGTGCCAGCAGTGCCCCGACAGGGGGAGGCAATGAGCAGTTCTTC
CASSAPTGGGNEQFF
>TRBJ2-1|NA|TRBV19|15|NA
TGTGCCAGTAGTATAGACAGGGGTAGTTACAATGAGCAGTTCTTC
CASSIDRGSYNEQFF
>TRBJ1-2|once|TRBV25-1|13|TRBD1
TGTGCCAGCAGTGAGGACAGGGAAAGTGGCTACACCTTC
CASSEDRESGYTF
>TRBJ1-2|NA|TRBV10-1|13|NA
TGCGCCAGCACCCTAGAGGGAGATTTAGGCTACACCTTC
CASTLEGDLGYTF
>TRBJ1-2|NA|TRBV6-6|13|NA
TGTGCCAGCAGTTACAGCCCTAACTATGGCTACACCTTC
CASSYSPNYGYTF
>TRBJ1-2|NA|TRBV9|15|NA
TGTGCCAGCAGCGCAGACGTAAGGGGTTGGGATGGCTACACCTTC
CASSADVRGWDGYTF
>TRBJ1-6|few|TRBV4-3|20|NA
TGCGCCAGCAGCCCCCAGGTCAATCGAGCTGGTGGCTCCTATAATTCACCCCTCCACTTT
CASSPQVNRAGGSYNSPLHF
>TRBJ1-6|NA|TRBV5-1|17|TRBD1
TGCGCCAGCAGCTCGTTTGGACAGGGGGCAAATAATTCACCCCTCCACTTT
CASSSFGQGANNSPLHF
>TRBJ2-1|NA|TRBV11-2|15|TRBD1
TGTGCCAGCAGCTCCGGGACAGGGAGGCAGGATGAGCAGTTCTTC
CASSSGTGRQDEQFF
>TRBJ1-1|NA|TRBV7-2|15|NA
TGTGCCAGCATCCGCAAAGACATAAGGAACACTGAAGCTTTCTTT
CASIRKDIRNTEAFF
>TRBJ2-1|NA|TRBV2|17|TRBD2
TGTGCCAGCAGAATCCTACTAGCGGGGCCCCCGGGGAATGAGCAGTTCTTC
CASRILLAGPPGNEQFF
>TRBJ2-3|NA|TRBV5-1|17|TRBD2
TGCGCCAGCAGCGCGGGACTAGCGGGGGGAGGGTCAGATACGCAGTATTTT
CASSAGLAGGGSDTQYF
>TRBJ1-2|NA|TRBV7-2|14|NA
TGTGCCAGCAGCTTAGCAATAGCAGGGTACGGCTACACCTTC
CASSLAIAGYGYTF
>TRBJ2-3|NA|TRBV10-3|17|TRBD1
TGTGCCAACACGGGGGGCCACAGGGGGCGAGGGGCAGATACGCAGTATTTT
CANTGGHRGRGADTQYF
>TRBJ2-7|NA|TRBV5-1|13|TRBD1
TGCGCCAGCAGCACCGGACAGGTCGACGAGCAGTACTTC
CASSTGQVDEQYF
>TRBJ1-3|NA|TRBV2|13|NA
TGTGCCAGCAAGAGTTACTCTGGAAACACCATATATTTT
CASKSYSGNTIYF
>TRBJ1-6|NA|TRBV27|15|TRBD1
TGTGCCAGCAGTTTGAGGGGGCCACTATATTCACCCCTCCACTTT
CASSLRGPLYSPLHF
>TRBJ1-4|NA|TRBV19|14|NA
TGTGCCAGTAGCTTCACCGGGGGGGTCGAAAAACTGTTTTTT
CASSFTGGVEKLFF
>TRBJ2-2|NA|TRBV19|16|TRBD1
TGTGCCAGTAGCCTCCGGACAGGGGCAAACACCGGGGAGCTGTTTTTT
CASSLRTGANTGELFF
>TRBJ1-3|NA|TRBV7-9|16|TRBD1
TGTGCCAGCAGCCTCACACAGGGGGACTCTGGAAACACCATATATTTT
CASSLTQGDSGNTIYF
>TRBJ2-2|NA|TRBV19|19|TRBD2
TGTGCCAGTAGTATGCAAGGACTAGCGGGGGACACGAACACCGGGGAGCTGTTTTTT
CASSMQGLAGDTNTGELFF
>TRBJ2-1|NA|TRBV19|14|TRBD2
TGTGCCTTGAAGGGACTATGTTCCTACAATGAGCAGTTCTTC
CALKGLCSYNEQFF
>TRBJ2-3|NA|TRBV18|16|TRBD2
TGTGCCAGCTCAAATCGTAAGCGGGGTGAGACAGATACGCAGTATTTT
CASSNRKRGETDTQYF
>TRBJ2-7|NA|TRBV27|13|NA
TGTGCCAGCAGTTTCTTCGGGAGCTACGAGCAGTACTTC
CASSFFGSYEQYF
>TRBJ1-6|NA|TRBV6-6|15|TRBD1
TGCGCCAGCAGTCTCACAGGGGGCGCCGAATCACCCCTCCACTTT
CASSLTGGAESPLHF
>TRBJ1-2|NA|TRBV6-5|14|NA
TGTGCCAGCAGGCGGGAGGTTACAAACTATGGCTACACCTTC
CASRREVTNYGYTF
>TRBJ1-5|NA|TRBV29-1|15|TRBD1
TGCAGCGTTGGGCTACAGGGGTGTGTGTATCGGCCCCAGCATTTT
CSVGLQGCVYRPQHF
>TRBJ1-1|NA|TRBV10-3|12|NA
TGTGCCATCAGTGAGTCGGGGGGGTCGGCTTTCTTT
CAISESGGSAFF
>TRBJ2-1|NA|TRBV19|17|NA
TGTGCCAGTAGTATACGGGCTGGAAGCGGATCTTACAATGAGCAGTTCTTC
CASSIRAGSGSYNEQFF
>TRBJ2-3|NA|TRBV2|16|NA
TGTGCCAGCAGTTCTGGCGGCCTAGCGAGGACAGATACGCAGTATTTT
CASSSGGLARTDTQYF
>TRBJ2-7|NA|TRBV27|14|NA
TGTGCCAGCAGTCTCGGGACTGCCCTACGAGAGCAGTACTTC
CASSLGTALREQYF
>TRBJ2-7|few|TRBV11-3|13|TRBD2
TGTGCCAGCAGCAGCGGGGGAGCGAACGAGCAGTACTTC
CASSSGGANEQYF
>TRBJ2-7|NA|TRBV25-1|16|TRBD1
TGTGCCAGCAGTGATCGAGGACAGGGAGGATCCTACGAGCAGTACTTC
CASSDRGQGGSYEQYF
>TRBJ2-7|NA|TRBV25-1|14|TRBD2
TGTGCCAGCAGCTCAGGACTAGCTAGGGCCGAGCAGTACTTC
CASSSGLARAEQYF
>TRBJ1-2|NA|TRBV7-9|15|NA
TGTGCCAGCAGTAAAGACGGGGGTGGGAACTATGGCTACACCTTC
CASSKDGGGNYGYTF
>TRBJ1-6|NA|TRBV11-2|17|NA
TGTGCCAGCAGCCCAAGGACAGCGAGCTCCTATAATTCACCCCTCCACTTT
CASSPRTASSYNSPLHF
>TRBJ2-2|NA|TRBV5-1|18|TRBD2
TGCGCCAGCAGCTCCTCCCTAGCGGGGGGGTCGGGCACCGGGGAGCTGTTTTTT
CASSSSLAGGSGTGELFF
>TRBJ1-2|NA|TRBV6-5|14|NA
TGTGCCAGCAGTAGACGTTCGGGGAACTATGGCTACACCTTC
CASSRRSGNYGYTF
>TRBJ1-4|NA|TRBV18|14|TRBD1
TGTGCCAGCTCACCCGGGACAGGGGAGGATAAACTGTTTTTT
CASSPGTGEDKLFF